This TCR beta chain stems from a study of blood T cell repertoires in COVID-19. This CDR3 is built from 13 residues. Trimming shortened V by 8 bases and J by 4 bases, and 14 bases separated the two germline ends. Germline CDR1 is MNHEY and CDR2 is SMNVEV (reference sequence). Sequenced by immunoSEQ multiplex PCR; TCRdb stores in-frame clones only, minus some. The sample shows about 140,000 clones, roughly 90% of them seen only once. The chain is built from TRBV27 and TRBJ1-2; tentative D call: TRBD1 (5 bases). This TCR derives from a woman in her fifties or sixties with acute or convalescent COVID-19. The sample was peripheral blood. The CDR3 nucleotides read TGTGCCAGCGCCTTAGGCCAGGGCTATGGCTACACCTTC. Translating gives CASALGQGYGYTF.